Listed here are 2 T cell receptor beta chains from one sample, sequenced in a study of cytomegalovirus exposure and HLA in healthy donors. 13 Jbeta primers and 60 Vbeta primers were used for the PCR. Generated by immunoSEQ multiplex PCR, the TCRdb table keeps only in-frame clones and is missing some. The sample shows about 180,000 clones, around three quarters of them seen only once. The specimen sequenced was PBMCs. These receptors came from a woman aged 25 to 39 in good health and CMV-seropositive.

This clone occurred a few times. The chain joins TRBV19 to TRBJ2-3; 13 bases map to TRBD2. This CDR3 spans 17 amino acids. Germline V lookup: CDR1 LNHDA, CDR2 SQIVND (reference sequence). V lost 5 bases and J lost 5; bases outside the gene matches: 10. The DNA of the CDR3 is TGTGCCAGTAGTTCCGGACTAGCGGGGGTGCATCGAGATACGCAGTATTTT. It is translated as CASSSGLAGVHRDTQYF.

The chain joins TRBV15 to TRBJ2-1, with D perhaps matching TRBD1 (5 bases). The germline gives CDR1 LNHNV, CDR2 YYDKDF (reference sequence). The length of the CDR3 is 14 residues. Trimming removed 3 bases from V and 3 bases from J, with 9 bases in between. The CDR3 nucleotides read TGTGCCACCAGCAGTGGGGCGGACTACAATGAGCAGTTCTTC. Protein sequence: CATSSGADYNEQFF.